This T cell receptor beta chain derives from a study of cytomegalovirus exposure and HLA in healthy donors. Findings and limits, study-wide: For most TCR beta V segments, an earlier analysis put the productive rate at about 87% or about 30% of the time. HLA alleles were associated with roughly 15,000 TCR beta sequences in a later analysis at 0.05 false discovery rate.

Worth noting for this clone: The antigen remains unidentified.

CDR3 size: 14 residues. The V gene's germline CDR1 is MNHEY and CDR2 SMNVEV (reference sequence). V lost 5 bases to trimming and J lost 5 bases; unmatched junction nucleotides: 7. Researchers ran the PCR with 60 Vbeta and 13 Jbeta primers. Produced via immunoSEQ multiplex PCR; TCRdb's table is partial and in-frame only. The top ten hold roughly 1.9% of the sample, which has about 130,000 clones, around 76% seen once. The receptor's source is a woman aged 45-59 years in good health and CMV-seronegative. The chain uses TRBV27 and TRBJ2-5, with 8 positions matching TRBD1. The sample taken for sequencing was PBMCs. CDR3 in DNA: TGTGCCAGCAGTATGGACAGGGCCTGGGAGACCCAGTACTTC. Translation gives CASSMDRAWETQYF.